The next 30 T cell receptor beta chains were all read from a single sample in a study of response to subunit inactivated influenza vaccine. MiXCR, run by TCRdb on the RT-PCR reads, gives a single entry per CDR3 protein. The sample has roughly 550,000 distinct CDR3 sequences, roughly 23% seen once. These records were also assigned to another study, of T cells expressing NK-cell markers. From that study: Scientists made TCR beta cDNA using 5'RACE template switching with UMIs.

The sequencing used CD4+ T cells sorted from PBMCs, collected roughly 12 days after vaccination. Receptor source: a middle-aged man who received an inactivated influenza vaccine.

CDR3 in amino acids: CASSYGTEETQYF. CDR3 coding DNA: TGTGCCAGCAGTTACGGGACAGAAGAGACCCAGTACTTC. The chain is built from TRBV12-3 or TRBV12-4 and TRBJ2-5; 7 positions agree with TRBD1. This CDR3 is built from 13 residues. The ends lost 4 bases at V and 3 bases at J; junction bases unmatched: 2.

This clonotype was counted between two and nine times. The genes are TRBV5-1 and TRBJ1-1, with D possibly being TRBD1 (6 bases). V was shortened by 1 base and J by 5 bases, with 18 bases between the two germline ends. The CDR3 runs to 16 residues. Germline V gives CDR1 SGHRS, CDR2 YFSETQ. The CDR3 nucleotides read TGCGCCAGCAGCTTGAGCGTTAACAGGGTAAAAACTGAAGCTTTCTTT. It yields the protein CASSLSVNRVKTEAFF.

The chain combines TRBV4-1 with TRBJ2-1; TRBD1 aligns across 9 bases. CDR1 is MGHRA and CDR2 is YSYEKL in the germline V gene. This CDR3 is built from 19 residues. The V and J ends lost 0 bases and 6 bases, in that order; junction bases with no gene match: 15. This chain's CDR3 is CASSQDLRDRVHFPNEQFF. CDR3 DNA: TGCGCCAGCAGCCAAGATCTTCGGGACAGGGTTCATTTCCCCAATGAGCAGTTCTTC.

This clonotype was counted a few times. V usage is TRBV5-4 and J usage is TRBJ2-1, with 7 positions matching TRBD2. Germline loops: CDR1 SGHNT, CDR2 YYREEE (reference sequence). V lost 4 bases to trimming and J lost 2 bases; unmatched junction nucleotides: 6. This CDR3 is built from 15 residues. The CDR3 sequence is CASSLSGDPYNEQFF. The CDR3 region has the DNA TGTGCCAGCAGCCTAAGCGGGGATCCCTACAATGAGCAGTTCTTC.

On this clonotype itself: Relative to the germline gene, one junction end is altered; a read error may explain this. The chain links TRBV6-2 or TRBV6-3 to TRBJ2-7, with unresolved D. The length of the CDR3 is 16 residues. Germline V CDR1 and CDR2: MNHEY, SVGEGT. DNA for the CDR3: TGCGCCAGCAGTTACTCGAGTCAGAGGAATTCCTACGAGCAGTACTTC. This encodes CASSYSSQRNSYEQYF.

The chain links TRBV12-3 or TRBV12-4 to TRBJ2-7; D tentatively reads TRBD1 or TRBD2 (5 bases each). The V end was cut by 3 bases, the J end by 2 bases, with 14 bases between. The CDR3 contains 15 residues. The CDR3 sequence is CASSFKGPAPYEQYF. CDR3 nucleotides: TGTGCCAGCAGTTTTAAGGGACCGGCTCCCTACGAGCAGTACTTC.

There are a few counts of this clonotype. The V gene is TRBV20-1, the J gene TRBJ2-7, with 9 bases fitting TRBD1. This CDR3 is 14 amino acids long. Trimming removed 2 bases from V and 2 bases from J; junction bases left unmatched: 4. The V gene's germline CDR1 is DFQATT and CDR2 SNEGSKA (reference sequence). CDR3 DNA sequence: TGCAGTGCTAGATCCCGGGACAGGGCCTACGAGCAGTACTTC. Encoded protein: CSARSRDRAYEQYF.

This clonotype was found once. The chain employs TRBV10-3 and TRBJ2-3; the match to TRBD1 covers 9 bases. This CDR3 is 15 amino acids long. J lost 6 bases, V lost 6 bases, and 10 bases had no gene match. Germline lookup yields CDR1 ENHRY and CDR2 SYGVKD. CDR3 residues: CAIRGGQGRGDTQYF. CDR3 DNA: TGTGCCATCAGAGGGGGACAGGGTCGCGGGGATACGCAGTATTTT.

The CDR3 is CASSQAQGARFTGELFF. The CDR3 bases are TGCGCCAGCAGCCAAGCCCAGGGGGCAAGGTTCACCGGGGAGCTGTTTTTT. The chain has TRBV4-3 and TRBJ2-2, with 8 bases fitting TRBD1. CDR3 length: 17 residues. The ends lost 1 base at V and 4 bases at J; junction bases unmatched: 8. Per the germline V gene, CDR1 is LGHNA and CDR2 is YSLEER.

J is TRBJ2-1 and V is TRBV10-3; TRBD2 aligns across 7 bases. The CDR3 consists of 16 residues. Germline V gene sequence: CDR1 ENHRY, CDR2 SYGVKD. Trimming removed 11 bases from V and 5 bases from J; junction bases left unmatched: 18. CDR3 DNA: TGTGCCCTAAAATCGGGGGAGGGCATCGGGAACAATGAGCAGTTCTTC. It encodes CALKSGEGIGNNEQFF.

In its sample, this clonotype was seen many times. This CDR3 reads CASSPRGREIFHEQYF. The CDR3 DNA is TGCGCCAGCAGCCCCCGAGGGCGGGAGATTTTCCACGAGCAGTACTTC. The J gene is TRBJ2-7, the V gene TRBV5-1; 7 bases map to TRBD2. This CDR3 spans 16 amino acids. The ends lost 4 bases at V and 5 bases at J; junction bases unmatched: 15. Germline-derived CDR1 and CDR2 are SGHRS and YFSETQ.

The chain is built from TRBV4-2 and TRBJ1-3; 10 bases map to TRBD1. The length of the CDR3 is 17 residues. Germline values: CDR1 LGHNA, CDR2 YNFKEQ. V was clipped by 1 base and J by 1 base; unmatched bases: 4. The chain's CDR3 is CASSQGRDRGSGNTIYF. DNA of the CDR3: TGTGCCAGCAGCCAAGGGAGGGACAGGGGTTCTGGAAACACCATATATTTT.

This clonotype was seen a few times. The rearrangement joins TRBV3-1 to TRBJ2-2, with D possibly being TRBD2 (5 bases). V was clipped by 3 bases and J by 0 bases, with 17 bases between them. The CDR3 loop spans 18 amino acids. The V gene's germline CDR1 is LGHDT and CDR2 YNNKEL (reference sequence). CDR3 nucleotides: TGTGCCAGCAGCCAGGCTGACCCGTGGACTCCGAACACCGGGGAGCTGTTTTTT. Its translation: CASSQADPWTPNTGELFF.

The genes are TRBV20-1 and TRBJ2-3, with 11 bases matching TRBD2. Germline V gene lookup returns CDR1 DFQATT and CDR2 SNEGSKA (reference sequence). This CDR3 is built from 14 residues. The trim removed 6 bases at V and 3 bases at J, leaving 5 bases unmatched. Written as DNA, the CDR3 is TGCAGTGCGTCAAGGACTAGCGGGACAGATACGCAGTATTTT. This encodes CSASRTSGTDTQYF.

This clonotype was counted between two and nine times. The chain couples TRBV18 to TRBJ2-7, with TRBD1 matching 8 bases. V dropped 3 bases and J dropped 1; count of bases not matched to a gene: 8. Germline CDR1 reads KGHSH; CDR2 reads LQKENI. The CDR3 loop spans 16 amino acids. CDR3 sequence: CASSPTPGQGSYEQYF. CDR3 in DNA: TGTGCCAGCTCACCCACTCCCGGACAGGGTTCCTACGAGCAGTACTTC.

The chain couples TRBV3-1 to TRBJ2-2, with unresolved D. Looked up from germline, CDR1 is LGHDT and CDR2 is YNNKEL (reference sequence). The CDR3 is 12 residues long. V gave up 6 bases and J gave up 8 bases, with 10 bases separating them. CDR3 loop: CASRRTVGELFF. The CDR3 DNA reads as TGTGCCAGCAGGAGAACGGTAGGGGAGCTGTTTTTT.

The chain is built from TRBV6-2 or TRBV6-3 and TRBJ1-1; D uncertain. Germline V gene data show CDR1 as MNHEY and CDR2 as SVGEGT. This CDR3 has 17 residues. Trimming took off 0 bases at V and 1 base at J, with 15 bases between the two ends. The CDR3 nucleotides read TGTGCCAGCAGTTACTCGATCTGGGGAATTACGAACACTGAAGCTTTCTTT. It translates to CASSYSIWGITNTEAFF.

The rearrangement joins TRBV5-1 to TRBJ2-7, with D tentatively TRBD1 (7 bases). Trimming pared 6 bases from V and 2 bases from J, leaving 18 bases between. The CDR3 has 15 amino acids. Germline-derived CDR1 and CDR2 are SGHRS and YFSETQ. The CDR3 coding sequence is TGCGCCAGCAATCAGGGGGGAACTTATCCCTACGAGCAGTACTTC. The encoded protein is CASNQGGTYPYEQYF.

This clonotype was seen a few times. The genes are TRBV6-5 and TRBJ2-2; D may be TRBD1 (6 bases). Germline V gene sequence: CDR1 MNHEY, CDR2 SVGAGI. V lost 0 bases and J 7 bases, leaving 9 bases between the germline ends. The CDR3 runs to 14 residues. The CDR3 sequence is CASSYSGQIGELFF. CDR3 nucleotides: TGTGCCAGCAGTTACTCGGGACAAATCGGGGAGCTGTTTTTT.

This clonotype was counted between two and nine times. The chain employs TRBV7-9 and TRBJ2-2; maybe TRBD1 (6 bases). The CDR3 sequence is 16 residues long. Trimming left V 6 bases short and J 1 base short, with 15 bases between. Germline V gene data show CDR1 as SEHNR and CDR2 as FQNEAQ (reference sequence). The CDR3 bases are TGTGCCAGCAGTCATCCGACAGGACAGAACACCGGGGAGCTGTTTTTT. Amino acid sequence: CASSHPTGQNTGELFF.

This clonotype was observed a few times. The chain couples TRBV20-1 to TRBJ2-7; D uncertain. Per germline, CDR1 DFQATT and CDR2 SNEGSKA (reference sequence). V lost 5 bases and J 6 bases, leaving 20 bases between the germline ends. The CDR3 has 14 amino acids. CDR3 nucleotides: TGCAGTGCTTCTAATGTGGGTGGCTCTGGCGAGCAGTACTTC. Residues: CSASNVGGSGEQYF.

CDR3 amino acids: CASSDYVAGDTEAFF. The CDR3 nucleotides are TGTGCCAGCAGTGATTACGTGGCAGGGGACACTGAAGCTTTCTTT. This chain uses TRBV25-1 with TRBJ1-1; D is perhaps TRBD1 (6 bases). This CDR3 has 15 residues. CDR1 is MGHDK and CDR2 is SYGVNS in the germline V gene. Between the trimmed V and J ends, which lost 3 bases and 3 bases, there was a span of 14 bases.

The V call is TRBV5-1, the J call TRBJ2-1; D ambiguous. The CDR3 length is 15 residues. The germline V gene has CDR1 SGHRS and CDR2 YFSETQ. V was clipped by 2 bases and J by 3 bases, with 12 bases between them. CDR3 protein: CASSFETGIYNEQFF. The CDR3 region has the DNA TGCGCCAGCAGCTTCGAGACTGGGATCTACAATGAGCAGTTCTTC.

This clonotype was counted between two and nine times. V and J are TRBV10-3 and TRBJ2-5, with D uncertain. Germline-derived CDR1 and CDR2 are ENHRY and SYGVKD. This CDR3 is 12 amino acids long. V lost 8 bases to trimming and J lost 8 bases, with 15 bases between them. Here the CDR3 DNA reads TGTGCCATCGGCCAACAGAGCGCCACCCAGTACTTC. Protein: CAIGQQSATQYF.

The chain couples TRBV5-1 to TRBJ2-7, with D perhaps matching TRBD1 (6 bases). Trimming took off 0 bases at V and 5 bases at J, with 9 bases between the two ends. Germline V gives CDR1 SGHRS, CDR2 YFSETQ. This CDR3 has 13 residues. Written as DNA, the CDR3 is TGCGCCAGCAGCTTGGCCAGGGGTCACGAGCAGTACTTC. Translation gives CASSLARGHEQYF.

This clonotype turned up a few times. The rearrangement links TRBV7-8 to TRBJ2-2, with 7 nucleotides matching TRBD2. The CDR3 has 17 residues. The germline V gene has CDR1 SGHVS and CDR2 FQNEAQ. V lost 0 bases, J lost 0 bases, and 4 bases stayed unmatched. DNA for the CDR3: TGTGCCAGCAGCTTAGCGACTAGCTCTGCGAACACCGGGGAGCTGTTTTTT. It is translated as CASSLATSSANTGELFF.

This clonotype is a singleton in its sample. This rearrangement joins TRBV10-3 to TRBJ2-3; 7 bases map to TRBD2. CDR1 is ENHRY and CDR2 is SYGVKD in the germline V gene. This CDR3 comprises 13 residues. The J segment lost 2 bases and the V segment lost 8 bases, leaving 4 bases of the junction unmatched. CDR3 in DNA: TGTGCCATCGGGAGGGGAGTCACAGATACGCAGTATTTT. The encoded protein is CAIGRGVTDTQYF.

V gene TRBV24-1 combines with J gene TRBJ2-3; tentatively, D is TRBD1 or TRBD2 (5 bases each). The germline CDR1 and CDR2 sequences are KGHDR and SFDVKD. V lost 5 bases, J lost 0 bases, and 14 bases lay in between. CDR3 length: 16 amino acids. This CDR3 reads CATSVQGRMSTDTQYF. DNA for the CDR3: TGTGCCACCAGTGTCCAGGGACGGATGAGCACAGATACGCAGTATTTT.

This clonotype was recorded only once. This chain uses TRBV21-1 with TRBJ2-1; the table's D call, TRBD1, was not checked against the DNA. TRBV21-1 is marked as a pseudogene. The CDR3 has 12 residues. Here the CDR3 reads CAGGPIYNEQFF. CDR3 DNA: TGTGCGGGCGGACCTATCTACAATGAGCAGTTCTTC.

The CDR3 DNA is TGTGCCAGTAGTATAATTGTTTCCCCCCATGAGCAGTTCTTC. Translated: CASSIIVSPHEQFF. The gene calls are TRBV19 and TRBJ2-1; D ambiguous. Germline CDR1 is LNHDA and CDR2 is SQIVND (reference sequence). The V and J ends lost 2 bases and 8 bases respectively, with 13 bases between them. The CDR3 is made up of 14 amino acids.